This record looks at one T cell receptor beta chain sequence and its context. This clone's antigen is unknown. No base quality information exists; no much larger clone differs at one position. The record originates from a study of blood T cell repertoires in COVID-19 (dated by TCRdb to 2020 to 2022). Context from the whole study: Samples from collaborators originated in the United States, Italy and Spain and spanned both the acute and convalescent phases of COVID-19. The material from the prospective study consisted of cDNA or gDNA derived from T cells, B-cell-depleted T cells, or PBMCs. Deeply sampled blood TCRbeta repertoires from subjects exposed to, actively infected with, or recovered from COVID-19 were included in the dataset. The repertoires were made available in a free public database intended to serve as a resource for research on the immune response to SARS-CoV-2. Samples came from the ongoing ImmuneRACE study (first 160 participants) plus 1,254 subjects from 6 global collaborators. Nearly every sample came with metadata listing a de-identified subject ID, COVID-19 status, age in years and sex. Where available, HLA class I and class II types were taken from metadata supplied by the sample provider and were not determined by assay-based typing.

What the authors observed across the whole study: Clinical and demographic metadata were provided uncurated, with the amount varying by source and participant.

The trim is 0 bases for V and 7 bases for J, with a gap of 6 bases between the germline ends. CDR1 is given as KGHDR and CDR2 as SFDVKD, both from the germline V gene. Reading from cysteine to phenylalanine, the CDR3 counts 13 amino acids. Solely the CDR3 DNA is kept, with 39 bases framed from the first base. The immunoSEQ Assay, a bias-controlled multiplex PCR, was used to amplify TCRbeta CDR3 regions from genomic DNA. Under the source paper's analysis protocol: The number of nucleated cells in each sample was estimated from the amplification of reference gene primers within the assay. To quantify the absolute abundance of each unique TCRbeta CDR3 rearrangement, sequence reads were collapsed and filtered. For each sample, productive Simpson clonality was calculated as the square root of Simpson's diversity index across productive rearrangements. TCRdb retrieved this table from immuneACCESS and kept in-frame rearrangements only. Not all clones are present; in checked studies, unresolved V genes account for under half, and no reason is known for the remainder. The V and J calls and clone size were taken over from that table, and D and trimming were inferred from the DNA. This sample gives under 200,000 clones in total; 85% to 90% of them show up just once. The ten largest clones capture 3% to 4.5% of the sample.

The collaborating institutions used their own protocols to collect whole blood in K2EDTA tubes. For TCRbeta analysis, collaborators shipped samples as frozen whole blood, isolated PBMCs, or DNA extracted from either of those sample types. The sequenced sample was peripheral blood. This sequence was found in a man younger than 35 with active or convalescent COVID-19. The V and J segments used are TRBV24-1 and TRBJ2-1; no D gene call is confident. The DNA sequence is as follows: TGTGCCACCAGTGATTTGCAGGCTAATGAGCAGTTCTTC. It encodes CATSDLQANEQFF.